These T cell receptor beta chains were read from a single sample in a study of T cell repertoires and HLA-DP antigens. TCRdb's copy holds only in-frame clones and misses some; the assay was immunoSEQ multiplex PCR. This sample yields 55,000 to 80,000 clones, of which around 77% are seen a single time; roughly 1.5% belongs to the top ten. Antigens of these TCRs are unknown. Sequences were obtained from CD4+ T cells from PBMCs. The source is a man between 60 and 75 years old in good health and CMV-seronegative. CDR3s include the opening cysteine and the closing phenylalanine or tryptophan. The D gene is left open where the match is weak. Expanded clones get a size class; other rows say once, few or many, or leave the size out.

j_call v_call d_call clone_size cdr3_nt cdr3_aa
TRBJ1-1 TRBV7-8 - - TGTGCCAGCAGCTTAGCAGGGTACGGGAACACTGAAGCTTTCTTT CASSLAGYGNTEAFF
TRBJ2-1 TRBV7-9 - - TGTGCCAGCAGCTTAGGGGGGACCACCAGACACGGTGAGCAGTTCTTC CASSLGGTTRHGEQFF
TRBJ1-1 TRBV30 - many TGTGCCTGGAGTGTACCCGGGGGGCTACATAAGACTGAAGCTTTCTTT CAWSVPGGLHKTEAFF
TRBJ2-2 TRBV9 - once TGTGCCAGCAGCGTAGAGGTGGGACCGAACACCGGGGAGCTGTTTTTT CASSVEVGPNTGELFF
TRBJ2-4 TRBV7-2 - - TGTGCCAGCAGCTTAGACTGGACAGCCCAAAACATTCAGTACTTC CASSLDWTAQNIQYF
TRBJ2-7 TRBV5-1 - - TGCGCCAGCAGGCAGGCGGACGGCTCCTACGAGCAGTACTTC CASRQADGSYEQYF
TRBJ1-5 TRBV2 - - TGTGCCAGCAGTGAATGGGAAGGGGCCGTCCAGCCCCAGCATTTT CASSEWEGAVQPQHF
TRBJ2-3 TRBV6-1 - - TGTGCCAGCAGTGTCGGGACATCGGGCACAGATACGCAGTATTTT CASSVGTSGTDTQYF
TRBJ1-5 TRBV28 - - TGTGCCAGCAGAAGCCCAGGGAATCAGCCCCAGCATTTT CASRSPGNQPQHF
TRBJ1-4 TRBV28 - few TGTGCCAGCAGTCGAGGGGGTACTAATGAAAAACTGTTTTTT CASSRGGTNEKLFF
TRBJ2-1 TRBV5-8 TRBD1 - TGTGCCAGCAACGGACAGGGGGCCCCCTACAATGAGCAGTTCTTC CASNGQGAPYNEQFF
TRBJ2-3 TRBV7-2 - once TGTGCCAGCAGCCGGGGCAGCACAGATACGCAGTATTTT CASSRGSTDTQYF
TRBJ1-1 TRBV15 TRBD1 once TGTGCCACCAGCCCACGGACAGGGTCGGGCACTGAAGCTTTCTTT CATSPRTGSGTEAFF
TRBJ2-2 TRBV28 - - TGTGCCAGCAGTTTATTAGGGAACACCGGGGAGCTGTTTTTT CASSLLGNTGELFF
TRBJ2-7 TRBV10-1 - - TGCGCCAGCAGTGATACGGCAGGGCAACCCTACGAGCAGTACTTC CASSDTAGQPYEQYF
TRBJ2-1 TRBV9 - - TGTGCCAGCAGCGTAGCTTGGGAATCCTACAATGAGCAGTTCTTC CASSVAWESYNEQFF
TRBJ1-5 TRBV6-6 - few TGTGCCAGCGGGGACGAAAGCAATCAGCCCCAGCATTTT CASGDESNQPQHF
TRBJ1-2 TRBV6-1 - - TGTGCCAGCAGTGAAGCCGGCGGAGCTAACTATGGCTACACCTTC CASSEAGGANYGYTF
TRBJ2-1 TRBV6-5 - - TGTGCCAGCAGATCGACAGTGGGTGAGCAGTTCTTC CASRSTVGEQFF
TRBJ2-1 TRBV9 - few TGTGCCAGCAGCGTAGGAGGAGCGTGGAGTCGGAATGAGCAGTTCTTC CASSVGGAWSRNEQFF
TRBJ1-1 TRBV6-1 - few TGTGCCAGCAGTGCCCCAGGTGGCAGGACCTTGAACACTGAAGCTTTCTTT CASSAPGGRTLNTEAFF
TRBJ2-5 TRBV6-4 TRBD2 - TGTGCCAGCAGTGACCGGGCTAGCGGCCAAGAGACCCAGTACTTC CASSDRASGQETQYF
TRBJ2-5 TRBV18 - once TGTGCCAGCTCAGGACAGCCGGGAGAGACCCAGTACTTC CASSGQPGETQYF
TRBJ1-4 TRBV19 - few TGTGCCAGTAGTACCCCGGGCCTCGGGGGTGGTGAAAAACTGTTTTTT CASSTPGLGGGEKLFF
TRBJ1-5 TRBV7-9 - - TGTGCCAGCAGCTTAGCGGCCAGTCAGCCCCAGCATTTT CASSLAASQPQHF
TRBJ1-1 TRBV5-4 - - TGTGCCAGCAGCCCGTTACGGGGGACGAACACTGAAGCTTTCTTT CASSPLRGTNTEAFF
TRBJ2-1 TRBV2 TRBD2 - TGTGCCAGCATGGGCGGGAGATCATCCTACAATGAGCAGTTCTTC CASMGGRSSYNEQFF
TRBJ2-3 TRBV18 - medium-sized TGTGCCAGCTCACCATCCACCACACAGGGCTCAGATACGCAGTATTTT CASSPSTTQGSDTQYF
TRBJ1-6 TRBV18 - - TGTGCCAGCTCACCTGGGACTGGGGAACCACCCCTCCACTTT CASSPGTGEPPLHF
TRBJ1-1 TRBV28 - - TGTGCCAGCAGCTTACCCCTGGACGAGAACACTGAAGCTTTCTTT CASSLPLDENTEAFF
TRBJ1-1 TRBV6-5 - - TGTGCCAGCAGGGACAGCGCTCCGGGGACTGAAGCTTTCTTT CASRDSAPGTEAFF
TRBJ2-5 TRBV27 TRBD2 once TGTGCCAGCAGTTCCCGACTAGCGGGGGGACCGGAGACCCAGTACTTC CASSSRLAGGPETQYF
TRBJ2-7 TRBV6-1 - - TGTGCCAGCAGCGAGGGGGCGGGGTACTACGAGCAGTACTTC CASSEGAGYYEQYF
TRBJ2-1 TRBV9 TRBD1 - TGTGCCAGCAGCGTAGCAGGGGGCGTCTACAATGAGCAGTTCTTC CASSVAGGVYNEQFF
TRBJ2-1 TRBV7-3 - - TGTGCCAGCAGTTCTGAATTAGGGTACAATGAGCAGTTCTTC CASSSELGYNEQFF
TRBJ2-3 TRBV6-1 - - TGTGCCAGCAGTGTGGACCCCACAGATACGCAGTATTTT CASSVDPTDTQYF
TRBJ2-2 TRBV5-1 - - TGCGCCAGCAGCTTTCTCAGCGATCACACCGGGGAGCTGTTTTTT CASSFLSDHTGELFF
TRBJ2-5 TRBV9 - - TGTGCCAGCAGCCTAAGGAGGGGGGAAGAGACCCAGTACTTC CASSLRRGEETQYF
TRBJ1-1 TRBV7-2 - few TGTGCCAGCAGCTTATTTTCCAGGCTGAACTCTGAAGCTTTCTTT CASSLFSRLNSEAFF
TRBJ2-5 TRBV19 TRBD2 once TGTGCCAGTAGTTCAAGACTAGCGGGGCAAGAGACCCAGTACTTC CASSSRLAGQETQYF
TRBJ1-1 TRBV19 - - TGTGCCAGTAGCAGCCGCAGGGATGGGACTGAAGCTTTCTTT CASSSRRDGTEAFF
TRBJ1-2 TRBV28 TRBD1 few TGTGCCAGCAGTATCCCAGGGGGTAATGGCTACACCTTC CASSIPGGNGYTF
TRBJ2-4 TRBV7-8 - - TGTGCCAGCAGCAACCCCCGGGGGGCCAAAAACATTCAGTACTTC CASSNPRGAKNIQYF
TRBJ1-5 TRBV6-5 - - TGTGCCAGCATTGGGGGAGTGGGGCAGCCCCAGCATTTT CASIGGVGQPQHF
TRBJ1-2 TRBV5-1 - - TGCGCCAGCAGCTTGGGTGGCGGGAAAAACTATGGCTACACCTTC CASSLGGGKNYGYTF
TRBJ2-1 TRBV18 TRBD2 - TGTGCCAGCTCACCACCGGTCCGGGGGGGCCTCGATGAGCAGTTCTTC CASSPPVRGGLDEQFF
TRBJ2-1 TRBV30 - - TGTGCCTGGAGTTGGGGGCCCAATGAGCAGTTCTTC CAWSWGPNEQFF
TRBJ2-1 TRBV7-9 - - TGTGCCAGCAGCCGGCGGCCCGACAATGAGCAGTTCTTC CASSRRPDNEQFF
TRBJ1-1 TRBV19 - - TGTGCCAGTAGTATCATAGGGGTGGCTGAAGCTTTCTTT CASSIIGVAEAFF
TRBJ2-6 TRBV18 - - TGTGCCAGCTCGGCCACCACGTATGGGTCTGGGGCCAACGTCCTGACTTTC CASSATTYGSGANVLTF
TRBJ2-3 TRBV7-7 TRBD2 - TGTGCCAGCAGCCAGGGACTAGCGGGAGATACGCAGTATTTT CASSQGLAGDTQYF
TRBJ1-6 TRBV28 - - TGTGCCAGCAGTTTATGGGACTTGGGGGTTGGTTCACCCCTCCACTTT CASSLWDLGVGSPLHF
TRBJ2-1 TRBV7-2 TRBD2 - TGTGCCAGCAGCTTAAGACTAGCGGGGGGGCCTGGGCCGTTCTTC CASSLRLAGGPGPFF
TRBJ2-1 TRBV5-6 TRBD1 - TGTGCCAGCAGCTTACGACAGGGGGCTAACTACAATGAGCAGTTCTTC CASSLRQGANYNEQFF
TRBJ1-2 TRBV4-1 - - TGCGCCAGCAGCCAAGTTTCGCCTAACTATGGCTACACCTTC CASSQVSPNYGYTF
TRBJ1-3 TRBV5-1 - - TGCGCCAGCAGCGGACAGACGGGGGGAAACACCATATATTTT CASSGQTGGNTIYF
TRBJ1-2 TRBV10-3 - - TGTGCCATCAGTTCCTCGTCAGGGTTGTATGGCTACACCTTC CAISSSSGLYGYTF
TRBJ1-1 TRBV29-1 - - TGCAGCGTTGAAGGACCTGGGACTGAAGCTTTCTTT CSVEGPGTEAFF